The 25 T cell receptor beta chains listed next were all sequenced from one sample in a study of control samples from healthy donors and cancer patients. Data came from immunoSEQ multiplex PCR; TCRdb stores just in-frame clones and leaves some out. The sample contains 57,000 or so clones, around 95% of which appear only once. The specimen was blood. These receptors were collected from a man aged 25-45 years in good health.

V is TRBV5-1 and J is TRBJ2-5; D may be TRBD1 (6 bases). The CDR3 has 15 residues. Germline V CDR1 and CDR2: SGHRS, YFSETQ. V shed 4 bases and J shed 1 base, with 14 bases lying between them. CDR3 coding DNA: TGCGCCAGCAGCCTGGACAGACGTACCCAAGAGACCCAGTACTTC. Translated: CASSLDRRTQETQYF.

The chain combines TRBV9 with TRBJ1-2; 7 bases fit TRBD1. CDR3 length: 14 amino acids. V was clipped by 5 bases and J by 4 bases; unmatched bases: 8. Germline CDR1 and CDR2: SGDLS and YYNGEE. The CDR3 region is CASSTTGLLYGYTF. DNA of the CDR3: TGTGCCAGCAGTACGACAGGGCTTCTCTATGGCTACACCTTC.

CDR3 amino acids: CASGGKGPAEYF. The CDR3 DNA follows: TGTGCCAGCGGGGGTAAGGGGCCCGCCGAGTACTTC. The V gene is TRBV27, the J gene TRBJ2-5, with D perhaps being TRBD1 or TRBD2 (5 bases each). This CDR3 is 12 amino acids long. The V and J ends lost 8 bases and 12 bases respectively, with 19 bases between them. Per the germline V gene, CDR1 is MNHEY and CDR2 is SMNVEV (reference sequence).

The chain joins TRBV6-5 to TRBJ2-1; the D gene is possibly TRBD1 (6 bases). V was trimmed by 7 bases and J by 4 bases, leaving 17 bases between them. The CDR3 covers 15 residues. Germline-derived CDR1 and CDR2 are MNHEY and SVGAGI. The CDR3 spells CASNRALVVYNEQFF. The CDR3 coding sequence is TGTGCCAGCAACAGGGCCCTAGTTGTTTACAATGAGCAGTTCTTC.

The chain combines TRBV10-3 with TRBJ1-2; 7 positions agree with TRBD1. V lost 4 bases and J lost 6; bases outside the gene matches: 14. Germline assignment: CDR1 ENHRY and CDR2 SYGVKD. The CDR3 has 16 residues. CDR3: CAISGRQGRRVHGYTF. The CDR3 nucleotides read TGTGCCATCAGTGGGCGACAGGGTAGACGGGTCCATGGCTACACCTTC.

The chain couples TRBV7-9 to TRBJ2-7; D is undetermined. Trimming removed 4 bases at V and 3 bases at J, with 19 bases between. CDR1 and CDR2 (germline): SEHNR, FQNEAQ (reference sequence). The CDR3 contains 16 residues. For the CDR3, the DNA is TGTGCCAGCAGCTCAATCGGGCGGCGAGGAAGCTACGAGCAGTACTTC. The encoded protein is CASSSIGRRGSYEQYF. Together with reference TRBV7-9 and TRBJ2-7, the CDR3 gives the full variable domain: DTGVSQNPRHKITKRGQNVTFRCDPISEHNRLYWYRQTLGQGPEFLTYFQNEAQLEKSRLLSDRFSAERPKGSFSTLEIQRTEQGDSAMYLCASSSIGRRGSYEQYFGPGTRLTVT.

J is TRBJ1-6 and V is TRBV21-1; TRBD1 is the table's D call and was not checked against the DNA. TRBV21-1 is labeled a pseudogene. The CDR3 contains 20 residues. CDR3 region: CASSKKNFAGHPVINSLLHF. DNA for the CDR3: TGTGCCAGCAGCAAAAAGAATTTCGCAGGACATCCTGTAATTAATTCACTCCTCCACTTT.

A remark on this clone: The sample has other DNA sequences that encode this CDR3 too. The chain recombines TRBV29-1 with TRBJ2-1; 11 nucleotides align to TRBD2. V was clipped by 7 bases and J by 9 bases; unmatched bases: 8. The germline V gene encodes CDR1 SQVTM and CDR2 ANQGSEA. The CDR3 totals 13 residues. CDR3 nucleotide sequence: TGCAGCGGGCGTAGCGGGGGGGCGGGTGAGCAGTTCTTC. Residues: CSGRSGGAGEQFF.

This rearrangement joins TRBV7-6 to TRBJ2-5; D might be TRBD1 or TRBD2, each matching 5 bases. The germline V gene has CDR1 SGHVS and CDR2 FNYEAQ. Trimming cost V 5 bases and J 1 base, with 14 bases left between them. CDR3 size: 15 residues. CDR3 coding DNA: TGTGCCAGCAGCAAAGGTCGGGGCCTCCAAGAGACCCAGTACTTC. Protein product: CASSKGRGLQETQYF.

In this sample, this clone turned up once. The chain uses TRBV5-6 and TRBJ1-1; tentative D call: TRBD1 (6 bases). Germline loops: CDR1 SGHDT, CDR2 YYEEEE. The CDR3 contains 13 residues. V lost 5 bases and J lost 2, with 10 bases in between. CDR3 in DNA: TGTGCCAGCAGTCGGGACATAAACACTGAAGCTTTCTTT. This sequence encodes CASSRDINTEAFF.

CDR3 bases: TGTGCCAGCTCAAATTCAGGACAGGGGGCTGATGGCTACACCTTC. This translates into CASSNSGQGADGYTF. The chain uses TRBV18 and TRBJ1-2, with TRBD1 identical over 11 bases. This CDR3 comprises 15 residues. V trimming: 5 bases; J trimming: 6 bases; junction bases outside the gene matches: 8. Germline CDR1 KGHSH, CDR2 LQKENI.

This rearrangement joins TRBV27 to TRBJ1-5; no definite D call. V lost 0 bases and J lost 5, with 5 bases in between. There are 13 residues in the CDR3. Germline-derived CDR1 and CDR2 are MNHEY and SMNVEV (reference sequence). In nucleotides, the CDR3 is TGTGCCAGCAGTTTATCCTGGGATCAGCCCCAGCATTTT. It translates to CASSLSWDQPQHF.

V usage is TRBV7-9 and J usage is TRBJ1-1; 8 bases fit TRBD1. V was clipped by 3 bases and J by 5 bases; unmatched bases: 5. CDR3 length: 14 residues. Germline CDR1 and CDR2: SEHNR and FQNEAQ (reference sequence). CDR3 in amino acids: CASSLTRGRTEAFF. CDR3 sequence (DNA): TGTGCCAGCAGCTTGACCAGGGGGCGGACTGAAGCTTTCTTT.

The gene calls are TRBV5-1 and TRBJ2-5, with 7 positions matching TRBD1. Trimming cost V 4 bases and J 1 base; bases outside gene matches: 4. From germline, CDR1 is SGHRS and CDR2 YFSETQ. The CDR3 extends over 14 amino acids. CDR3 bases: TGCGCCAGCAGCCCCGGGGACAGCCAAGAGACCCAGTACTTC. Its translation: CASSPGDSQETQYF. Full variable domain (remainder filled in from reference TRBV5-1 and TRBJ2-5): KAGVTQTPRYLIKTRGQQVTLSCSPISGHRSVSWYQQTPGQGLQFLFEYFSETQRNKGNFPGRFSGRQFSNSRSEMNVSTLELGDSALYLCASSPGDSQETQYFGPGTRLLVL.

This clone was found once. This chain links TRBV28 with TRBJ1-4; the D gene is possibly TRBD1 (5 bases). The ends were cut back, 6 bases at V and 8 bases at J, with 16 bases in the middle. Germline CDR1 and CDR2: MDHEN and SYDVKM. This CDR3 has 14 amino acids. CDR3 in amino acids: CASSPTGTPEKLFF. The DNA for the CDR3 is TGTGCCAGCAGCCCTACAGGAACACCCGAAAAACTGTTTTTT.

The J gene is TRBJ2-3, the V gene TRBV6-5, with unresolved D. Trimming removed 7 bases at V and 4 bases at J, with 15 bases between. The CDR3 has 14 amino acids. CDR1 is MNHEY and CDR2 is SVGAGI in the germline V gene. In DNA form, the CDR3 reads TGTGCCAGCACCAGCCCCGTAAGCGCAGATACGCAGTATTTT. Its translation is CASTSPVSADTQYF.

CDR3 coding DNA: TGTGCCAGCAGCAAAGGCGGGCGAAAAACCTACGAGCAGTACTTC. Its protein product is CASSKGGRKTYEQYF. J is TRBJ2-7 and V is TRBV21-1; the table gives TRBD2 as D, unverified against the DNA. TRBV21-1 is an annotated pseudogene. CDR3 size: 15 residues.

This rearrangement joins TRBV7-9 to TRBJ1-5, with unresolved D. Per germline, CDR1 SEHNR and CDR2 FQNEAQ (reference sequence). Trimming pared 1 base from V and 2 bases from J, leaving 6 bases between. The CDR3 has 14 amino acids. Here the CDR3 reads CASSLEGRNQPQHF. CDR3 DNA: TGTGCCAGCAGCTTAGAGGGCCGCAATCAGCCCCAGCATTTT.

The chain employs TRBV18 and TRBJ1-4, with a tentative D call TRBD1 (5 bases). CDR3 size: 18 residues. The germline CDR1 and CDR2 sequences are KGHSH and LQKENI. Trimming took 3 bases from V and 3 from J, leaving 20 bases between them. This CDR3 is CASSPQTFGAGSNEKLFF. CDR3 nucleotide sequence: TGTGCCAGCTCACCCCAAACCTTCGGAGCAGGGTCTAATGAAAAACTGTTTTTT.

With regard to this clone: The junction departs from germline at one end; a sequencing error may be responsible. At the DNA level, this CDR3 is encoded by other sequences in the same sample as well. The chain links TRBV2 to TRBJ2-2; 9 nucleotides align to TRBD2. CDR1 and CDR2 (germline): SNHLY, FYNNEI. CDR3 length: 16 amino acids. CDR3 region: CARRDAAGGDTGELFF. CDR3 coding DNA: TGCGCCCGCCGTGACGCGGCGGGGGGGGACACCGGGGAGCTGTTTTTT.

The table lists this clone with a few counts. The same CDR3 also results from other DNA sequences found in this sample. V is TRBV9 and J is TRBJ2-7; no clear D gene. With 0 bases removed from V and 2 bases from J, the gap between germline ends came to 6 bases. The CDR3 is 13 residues long. Germline V lookup: CDR1 SGDLS, CDR2 YYNGEE. CDR3 loop: CASSVGTAYEQYF. In DNA form, the CDR3 reads TGTGCCAGCAGCGTAGGGACGGCCTACGAGCAGTACTTC.

The rearrangement joins TRBV2 to TRBJ1-1, with a weak D call TRBD1 (5 bases). The CDR3 runs to 15 residues. The germline gives CDR1 SNHLY, CDR2 FYNNEI. V was trimmed by 4 bases and J by 3 bases, leaving 15 bases between them. In DNA form, the CDR3 reads TGTGCCAGCAGTGTTGCGCAGGGATATGACACTGAAGCTTTCTTT. Its translation is CASSVAQGYDTEAFF.

The rearrangement uses TRBV9 and TRBJ2-1; TRBD2 is a possible D gene (5 bases). Between the trimmed V and J ends, which lost 0 bases and 1 base, there was a span of 17 bases. Germline V gives CDR1 SGDLS, CDR2 YYNGEE. The CDR3 runs to 18 residues. CDR3 sequence: CASSVGAAGGRSYNEQFF. The CDR3 DNA follows: TGTGCCAGCAGCGTAGGCGCCGCGGGTGGGAGATCCTACAATGAGCAGTTCTTC.

This sequence joins TRBV6-5 and TRBJ2-7, with 8 bases that match TRBD2. CDR1 is MNHEY and CDR2 is SVGAGI in the germline V gene. V gave up 4 bases and J gave up 0 bases; unmatched junction bases: 8. The CDR3 has 16 residues. CDR3 sequence: CASSFRKRGLSYEQYF. CDR3 nucleotides: TGTGCCAGCAGTTTTCGAAAGCGGGGGCTCTCCTACGAGCAGTACTTC.

V is TRBV11-2 and J is TRBJ2-7; D could derive from TRBD1 or TRBD2 (5 bases each). This CDR3 is 15 amino acids long. Trimming left V 2 bases short and J 0 bases short, with 11 bases between. The V gene's germline CDR1 is SGHAT and CDR2 FQNNGV. Here the CDR3 DNA reads TGTGCCAGCAGCTTACAGCCGGGACCCTCCTACGAGCAGTACTTC. This encodes CASSLQPGPSYEQYF.